The clone carrying this TCR beta chain appeared many times. TCRdb reprocessed the 5' RACE reads with MiXCR, giving one entry per CDR3 protein. There are about 220,000 distinct CDR3 sequences in the sample; approximately 6.8% occur only once, and about 0.95% lies in the top ten. The sample originates from a study of T cells after yellow fever vaccination. The origin of this receptor is a man aged 30 to 45 who received the YFV17D yellow fever vaccine. The sequencing used CD4+ T cells sorted from PBMCs, collected on the day of the yellow fever booster vaccination.

The CDR3 is CASSLGPAGGTDTQYF. The DNA of the CDR3 is TGTGCCAGCAGTTTGGGGCCCGCAGGGGGCACAGATACGCAGTATTTT. The chain links TRBV12-3 or TRBV12-4 to TRBJ2-3; TRBD1 is a possible D gene (6 bases). The CDR3 runs 16 residues. The V end was cut by 3 bases, the J end by 1 base, with 14 bases between.